These 22 T cell receptor beta chains share one sample of origin, sequenced in a study of tumor and adjacent non-tumor tissue in lung cancer. This sample's RNA came from whole unsorted tissue. The normal lung tissue was taken more than 3 cm from the tumor edge. Three rounds of nested PCR, following a modified ARM-PCR protocol, produced the TCRbeta library. TCRdb called the multiplex PCR reads again in MiXCR, with one record for every CDR3 protein. The data contain fewer than 90,000 distinct CDR3 sequences, around 76% of them singletons. Sequencing was done on a sample of distant non-tumor lung tissue. These receptors all come from a woman between 50 and 59 years old with non-small cell lung cancer.

Comment on this clonotype: The junction differs from germline at one of its ends, possibly a read error. The chain recombines TRBV11-1 with TRBJ2-5; 7 positions agree with TRBD1. The germline V gene encodes CDR1 SGHAT and CDR2 FQDESV (reference sequence). The CDR3 sequence is 12 residues long. This chain's CDR3 is CATSSMGQCQYF. CDR3 nucleotide sequence: TGTGCCACCAGCTCGATGGGACAGTGCCAGTACTTC. Complete variable domain (other parts from reference TRBV11-1 and TRBJ2-5): EAEVAQSPRYKITEKSQAVAFWCDPISGHATLYWYRQILGQGPELLVQFQDESVVDDSQLPKDRFSAERLKGVDSTLKIQPAELGDSAMYLCATSSMGQCQYFGPGTRLLVL.

Notes on this clonotype: The junction shows a germline mismatch at one end, possibly a read error. The rearrangement links TRBV12-3 or TRBV12-4 to TRBJ1-1; D gene uncertain. The CDR3 covers 13 residues. The CDR3 nucleotides read TGTGCCTGCAGTGTGACTATGAACACTGGAGCTTTCTTT. Translated: CACSVTMNTGAFF.

As concerns this clonotype: A read error may produce the germline difference seen at one junction end. The V gene is TRBV6-1, the J gene TRBJ1-2; TRBD1 might be the D (6 bases). CDR3 length: 14 residues. Germline assignment: CDR1 MNHNS and CDR2 SASEGT. In DNA form, the CDR3 reads TGTGCTAGCAGGGGCAGGGCCGAGGTCCATGGCTACACCTTC. This sequence encodes CASRGRAEVHGYTF.

Worth noting for this clonotype: One junction end does not reproduce the germline sequence, and a read error may be involved. The chain is built from TRBV6-1 and TRBJ1-5; D uncertain. Germline values: CDR1 MNHNS, CDR2 SASEGT. This CDR3 region has 13 residues. CDR3 in amino acids: CASRDGVHQPQHF. The DNA of the CDR3 is TGTGCCAGCAGGGACGGGGTTCATCAACCCCAGCATTTT.

This clonotype was found a few times. The chain recombines TRBV19 with TRBJ2-7; no clear D. Germline V CDR1 and CDR2: LNHDA, SQIVND (reference sequence). This CDR3 spans 13 amino acids. V was clipped by 7 bases and J by 3 bases, with 13 bases between them. CDR3 nucleotide sequence: TGTGCCAGTATCGGTGGGCCAAACTACGAGCAGTACTTC. This gives the protein CASIGGPNYEQYF. Supplemented by reference TRBV19 and TRBJ2-7, the full variable domain reads DGGITQSPKYLFRKEGQNVTLSCEQNLNHDAMYWYRQDPGQGLRLIYYSQIVNDFQKGDIAEGYSVSREKKESFPLTVTSAQKNPTAFYLCASIGGPNYEQYFGPGTRLTVT.

About this clonotype: A single base separates this from a much larger clone, so it may be a read error. The chain links TRBV24-1 to TRBJ2-5, with 7 bases that match TRBD1. The CDR3 runs 15 residues. Germline V gene lookup returns CDR1 KGHDR and CDR2 SFDVKD. CDR3 sequence: CATSDRGTAQDTQYF. CDR3 nucleotides: TGTGCCACCAGTGACCGTGGGACAGCCCAAGATACCCAGTACTTC.

For this clonotype: This CDR3 is missing its conserved last phenylalanine or tryptophan, likely due to a read error. The rearrangement links TRBV6-5 to TRBJ2-5, with D perhaps TRBD1 (5 bases). The CDR3 spans 14 residues. Germline V gene data show CDR1 as MNHEY and CDR2 as SVGAGI. CDR3 in DNA: TGTGCCAACAGTGTCAAGGACATCCAAGAGACCCAGTACTCC. Its translation is CANSVKDIQETQYS.

Concerning this clonotype itself: Compared with germline, one end of the junction differs, possibly owing to a read error. This chain connects TRBV12-3 or TRBV12-4 to TRBJ2-2, with D possibly being TRBD1 or TRBD2 (5 bases each). The CDR3 runs to 15 residues. The CDR3 is CASSLAGLDTGKLFF. DNA for the CDR3: TGTGCCAGCAGTTTGGCAGGGTTGGATACCGGGAAGCTGTTTTTT.

The chain combines TRBV30 with TRBJ2-3; D may be TRBD1 or TRBD2 (5 bases each). V gave up 0 bases and J gave up 5 bases, with 15 bases separating them. CDR1 and CDR2 from the germline V gene are GTSNPN and SVGIG (reference sequence). The CDR3 has 15 residues. CDR3 bases: TGTGCCTGGAGTGTACGTTCAAATGGGGGAGATACGCAGTATTTT. This sequence encodes CAWSVRSNGGDTQYF.

This clonotype was observed a single time. The rearrangement links TRBV27 to TRBJ2-5; a possible D gene is TRBD2 (5 bases). The V gene lost 0 bases and the J gene lost 5 bases, with 10 bases spanning the gap. The CDR3 is 14 amino acids. The germline gives CDR1 MNHEY, CDR2 SMNVEV (reference sequence). The CDR3 loop reads CASSLSRGYETQYF. As DNA, the CDR3 is TGTGCCAGCAGTTTATCGAGAGGGTATGAGACCCAGTACTTC.

Worth noting for this clonotype: A read error may produce the germline difference seen at one junction end. J is TRBJ2-6 and V is TRBV6-6; perhaps TRBD2 as D (6 bases). This CDR3 contains 17 residues. Per the germline V gene, CDR1 is MNHNY and CDR2 is SVGAGI (reference sequence). The DNA of the CDR3 is TGTGCCAGCTTTGCGCCCGGACTATGCTCTGGGACCAACGTCCTGACTTTC. It yields the protein CASFAPGLCSGTNVLTF.

The V gene is TRBV7-9, the J gene TRBJ2-3; D is undetermined. Germline V gene sequence: CDR1 SEHNR, CDR2 FQNEAQ (reference sequence). The CDR3 runs 14 residues. Deletions cut 6 bases from V and 2 bases from J, with 12 bases between. CDR3 nucleotide sequence: TGTGCCAGCAGATCCTATACCATCACAGATACGCAGTATTTT. Protein sequence: CASRSYTITDTQYF.

Comment on this clonotype: The junction does not match germline at one end; this may be a read error. The rearrangement joins TRBV10-1 to TRBJ2-3; D is undetermined. Germline CDR1 WNHNN, CDR2 SYGVQD (reference sequence). The CDR3 has 15 amino acids. The CDR3 loop is CTSNETIGSTDTQYF. The CDR3 DNA sequence: TGCACCAGCAATGAGACGATCGGAAGCACAGATACGCAGTATTTT.

For this clonotype: The junction differs from germline at one of its ends, possibly a read error. V gene TRBV4-1 combines with J gene TRBJ2-5; the match to TRBD1 covers 11 bases. Per the germline V gene, CDR1 is MGHRA and CDR2 is YSYEKL. This CDR3 spans 15 amino acids. Written as DNA, the CDR3 is TGCGCCAGAAGCCACCCGGGACAGGGGGTAGAGACCCAGTGCTTC. Translating it yields CARSHPGQGVETQCF.

With respect to this clonotype: Lacking the conserved final phenylalanine or tryptophan, this CDR3 likely reflects a read error. V gene TRBV6-1 combines with J gene TRBJ2-1, with 8 bases fitting TRBD2. CDR1 is MNHNS and CDR2 is SASEGT in the germline V gene. The length of the CDR3 is 17 residues. V shed 1 base, J shed 2 bases, and the junction held 7 bases outside the gene matches. This CDR3 is CASSEGGLGGTYNEQFY. The DNA for the CDR3 is TGTGCCAGCAGTGAAGGGGGACTAGGGGGAACCTACAATGAGCAGTTCTAC.

This clonotype was observed at least ten times. The rearrangement uses TRBV4-1 and TRBJ2-2, with 11 bases that match TRBD2. CDR3 length: 15 amino acids. J was trimmed by 3 bases and V by 5 bases; bases with no gene match: 2. The germline V gene encodes CDR1 MGHRA and CDR2 YSYEKL. The CDR3 nucleotides are TGCGCCAGCAGCTGGACTAGCGGGCACACCGGGGAGCTGTTTTTT. Encoded protein: CASSWTSGHTGELFF.

Points on this clonotype: One end of the junction varies from germline; a read error may be responsible. The chain couples TRBV6-6 to TRBJ2-7; D may be TRBD1 (5 bases). CDR3 size: 14 residues. Germline V gene sequence: CDR1 MNHNY, CDR2 SVGAGI (reference sequence). The CDR3 nucleotides are TGTGCCAGCAGTTCACAGGACGGGCCCTACAAGCAGTACTTC. The encoded protein is CASSSQDGPYKQYF.

This clonotype was recorded a few times. This sequence may be a read error, since a much larger clone differs from it by one base. The genes are TRBV11-2 and TRBJ2-5, with 8 bases matching TRBD2. This CDR3 region has 14 residues. CDR1 is SGHAT, CDR2 FQNNGV, per germline. V lost 1 base, J lost 7 bases, and 5 bases stayed unmatched. DNA of the CDR3: TGTGCCAGCAGCTTAGGGACTAGCCGAGGGACCCAGTACTTC. Amino acid sequence: CASSLGTSRGTQYF.

This clonotype occurred a few times. This is likely a read error, given that the CDR3 carries no conserved phenylalanine or tryptophan at its end. This rearrangement joins TRBV29-1 to TRBJ2-5; D possibly corresponds to TRBD1 (5 bases). Germline V gene lookup returns CDR1 SQVTM and CDR2 ANQGSEA. Trimming shortened V by 0 bases and J by 2 bases, and 10 bases separated the two germline ends. This CDR3 is built from 14 residues. The CDR3: CSVEDGAQQETQYI. The CDR3 nucleotides read TGCAGCGTTGAAGATGGGGCACAGCAAGAGACCCAGTACATC.

This clonotype came up once. One end of the junction varies from germline; a read error may be responsible. This chain connects TRBV6-1 to TRBJ2-7; 13 nucleotides agree with TRBD2. The CDR3 totals 17 residues. Germline lookup yields CDR1 MNHNS and CDR2 SASEGT. CDR3 nucleotides: TGTGCCAGCAGTACCTGGACTAGCGGGAGACAGTCTTACGAGCACTACTTC. It specifies CASSTWTSGRQSYEHYF.

This clonotype was picked up a small number of times. A much larger clonotype is one base distant, so this may be a read error. The chain has TRBV30 and TRBJ1-2; maybe TRBD1 (5 bases). In germline, CDR1 is GTSNPN, CDR2 SVGIG (reference sequence). V gave up 4 bases and J gave up 2 bases, with 17 bases separating them. The CDR3 consists of 15 residues. The CDR3, as DNA: TGTGCCTGGAATGTTGGAGGGACGGTCAACTATGGCTACACCTTC. It yields the protein CAWNVGGTVNYGYTF.

This clonotype was seen ten or more times. The CDR3 here is CASNLQGYNEQFF. As DNA, the CDR3 is TGTGCCAGTAATCTCCAGGGGTACAATGAGCAGTTCTTC. The chain joins TRBV19 to TRBJ2-1, with TRBD1 as a possible D gene (6 bases). From germline, CDR1 is LNHDA and CDR2 SQIVND (reference sequence). V dropped 7 bases and J dropped 4 bases, with 11 bases sitting between them. The CDR3 runs 13 residues.